The entry below describes one T cell receptor beta chain. Trimming removed 2 bases from V and 1 base from J; junction bases left unmatched: 2. CDR3 length: 15 residues. Germline CDR1 SGHAT, CDR2 FQNNGV. TCRdb's copy holds only in-frame clones and misses some; the assay was immunoSEQ multiplex PCR. The repertoire holds some 70,000 clones, about 97% seen once, with 0.25% to 0.3% in the top ten. This specimen belongs to a study of technical replicates of blood from a few donors. Input material: T cells isolated from PBMCs. This chain uses TRBV11-2 with TRBJ2-7, with TRBD1 matching 10 bases. This TCR came from a human donor in good health. CDR3 loop: CASSLRGQGSYEQYF. In DNA form, the CDR3 reads TGTGCCAGCAGCTTAAGGGGACAGGGGTCCTACGAGCAGTACTTC.